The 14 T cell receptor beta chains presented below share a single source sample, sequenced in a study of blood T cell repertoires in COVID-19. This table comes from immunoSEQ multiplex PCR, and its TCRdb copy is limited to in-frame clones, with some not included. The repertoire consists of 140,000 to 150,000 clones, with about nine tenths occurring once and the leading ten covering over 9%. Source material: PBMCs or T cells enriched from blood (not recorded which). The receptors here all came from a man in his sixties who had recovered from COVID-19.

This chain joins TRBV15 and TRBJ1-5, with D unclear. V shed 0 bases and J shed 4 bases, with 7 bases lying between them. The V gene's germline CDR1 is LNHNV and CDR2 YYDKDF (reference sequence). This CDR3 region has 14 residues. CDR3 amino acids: CATSRDGTNQPQHF. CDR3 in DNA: TGTGCCACCAGCAGAGATGGCACAAATCAGCCCCAGCATTTT. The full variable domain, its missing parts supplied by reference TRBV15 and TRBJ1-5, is DAMVIQNPRYQVTQFGKPVTLSCSQTLNHNVMYWYQQKSSQAPKLLFHYYDKDFNNEADTPDNFQSRRPNTSFCFLDIRSPGLGDTAMYLCATSRDGTNQPQHFGDGTRLSIL.

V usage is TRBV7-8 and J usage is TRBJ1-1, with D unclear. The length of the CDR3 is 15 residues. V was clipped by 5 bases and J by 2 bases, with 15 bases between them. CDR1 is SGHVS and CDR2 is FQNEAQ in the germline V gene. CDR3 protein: CASSPRGSGNTEAFF. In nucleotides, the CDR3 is TGTGCCAGCAGCCCGCGAGGATCGGGAAACACTGAAGCTTTCTTT.

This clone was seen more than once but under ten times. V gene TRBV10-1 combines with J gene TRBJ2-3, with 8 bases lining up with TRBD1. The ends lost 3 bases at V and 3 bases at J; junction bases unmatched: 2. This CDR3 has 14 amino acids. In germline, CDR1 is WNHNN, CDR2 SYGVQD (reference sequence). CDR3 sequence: CASSDRGRTDTQYF. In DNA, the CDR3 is TGCGCCAGCAGTGACAGGGGGCGGACAGATACGCAGTATTTT.

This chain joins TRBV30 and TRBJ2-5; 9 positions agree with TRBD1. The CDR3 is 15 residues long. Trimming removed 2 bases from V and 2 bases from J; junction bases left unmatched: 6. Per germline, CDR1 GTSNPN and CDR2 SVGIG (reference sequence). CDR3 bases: TGTGCCTGGAGTCCTAGACAGGGGGTTCAAGAGACCCAGTACTTC. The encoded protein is CAWSPRQGVQETQYF.

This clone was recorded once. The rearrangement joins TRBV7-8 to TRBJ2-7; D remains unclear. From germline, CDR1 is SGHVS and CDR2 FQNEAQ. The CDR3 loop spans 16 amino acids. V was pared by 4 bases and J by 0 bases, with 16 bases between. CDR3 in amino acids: CASSSVPGDVSYEQYF. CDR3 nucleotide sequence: TGTGCCAGCAGCTCGGTGCCAGGCGATGTCTCCTACGAGCAGTACTTC. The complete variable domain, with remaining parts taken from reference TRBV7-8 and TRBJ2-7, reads GAGVSQSPRYKVAKRGQDVALRCDPISGHVSLFWYQQALGQGPEFLTYFQNEAQLDKSGLPSDRFFAERPEGSVSTLKIQRTQQEDSAVYLCASSSVPGDVSYEQYFGPGTRLTVT.

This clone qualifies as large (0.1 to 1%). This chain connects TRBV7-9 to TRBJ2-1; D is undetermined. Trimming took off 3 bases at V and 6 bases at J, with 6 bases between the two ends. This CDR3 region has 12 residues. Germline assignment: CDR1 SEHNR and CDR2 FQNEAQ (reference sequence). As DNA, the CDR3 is TGTGCCAGCAGCTTCTCCAGCAATGAGCAGTTCTTC. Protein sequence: CASSFSSNEQFF.

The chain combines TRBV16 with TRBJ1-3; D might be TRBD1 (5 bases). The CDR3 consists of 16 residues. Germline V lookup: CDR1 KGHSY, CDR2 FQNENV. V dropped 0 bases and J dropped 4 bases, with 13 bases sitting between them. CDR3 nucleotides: TGTGCCAGCAGCCAATCGGGAAGGGGTTCAGGAAACACCATATATTTT. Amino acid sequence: CASSQSGRGSGNTIYF.

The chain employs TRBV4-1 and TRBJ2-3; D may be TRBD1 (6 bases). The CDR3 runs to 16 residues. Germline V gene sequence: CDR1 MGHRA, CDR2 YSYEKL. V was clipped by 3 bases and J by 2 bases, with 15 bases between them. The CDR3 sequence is CASSHPGTLNTDTQYF. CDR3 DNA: TGCGCCAGCAGCCATCCCGGGACACTTAACACAGATACGCAGTATTTT.

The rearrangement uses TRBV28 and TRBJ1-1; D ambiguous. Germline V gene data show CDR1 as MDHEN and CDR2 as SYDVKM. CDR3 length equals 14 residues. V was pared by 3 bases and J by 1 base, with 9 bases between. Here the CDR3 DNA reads TGTGCCAGCAGTTTTCTAGCCAAGAACACTGAAGCTTTCTTT. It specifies CASSFLAKNTEAFF.

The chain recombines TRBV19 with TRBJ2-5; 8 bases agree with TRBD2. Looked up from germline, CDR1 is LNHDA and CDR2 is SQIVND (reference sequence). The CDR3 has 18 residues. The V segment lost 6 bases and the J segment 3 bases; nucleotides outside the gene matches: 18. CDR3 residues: CASRQRGTPNPREETQYF. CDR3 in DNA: TGTGCCAGTAGGCAGCGGGGGACTCCTAACCCTCGTGAAGAGACCCAGTACTTC.

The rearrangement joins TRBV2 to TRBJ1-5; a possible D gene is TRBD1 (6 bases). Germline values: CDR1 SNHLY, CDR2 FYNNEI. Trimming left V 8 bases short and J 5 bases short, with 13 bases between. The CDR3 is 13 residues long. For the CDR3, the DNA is TGTGCCAGCGCCTGGGGGCGAGATCAGCCCCAGCATTTT. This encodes CASAWGRDQPQHF.

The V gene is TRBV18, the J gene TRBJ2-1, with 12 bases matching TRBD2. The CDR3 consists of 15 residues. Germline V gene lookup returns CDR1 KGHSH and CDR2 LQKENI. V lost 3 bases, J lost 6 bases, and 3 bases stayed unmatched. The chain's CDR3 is CASSPGLAGINEQFF. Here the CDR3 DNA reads TGTGCCAGCTCACCGGGACTAGCGGGTATCAATGAGCAGTTCTTC.

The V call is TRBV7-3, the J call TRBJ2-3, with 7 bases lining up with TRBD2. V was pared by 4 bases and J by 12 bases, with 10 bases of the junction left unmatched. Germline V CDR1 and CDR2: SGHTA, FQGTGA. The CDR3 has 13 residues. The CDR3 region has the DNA TGTGCCAGCAGCTGGGAGGCGGGAGAAAAACAGTATTTT. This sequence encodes CASSWEAGEKQYF.

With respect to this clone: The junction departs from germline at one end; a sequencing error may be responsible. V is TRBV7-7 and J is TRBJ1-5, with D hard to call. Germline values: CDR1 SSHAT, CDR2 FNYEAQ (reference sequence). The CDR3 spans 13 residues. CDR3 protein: CASSLAEGQPQHF. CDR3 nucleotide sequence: TGTGCTAGCAGCTTAGCGGAGGGTCAGCCCCAGCATTTT. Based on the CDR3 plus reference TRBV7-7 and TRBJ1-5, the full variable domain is GAGVSQSPRYKVTKRGQDVTLRCDPISSHATLYWYQQALGQGPEFLTYFNYEAQPDKSGLPSDRFSAERPEGSISTLTIQRTEQRDSAMYRCASSLAEGQPQHFGDGTRLSIL.